Shown below are 16 T cell receptor beta chains from a single sample sequenced in a study of cytomegalovirus exposure and HLA in healthy donors. Vbeta (60) and Jbeta (13) primers were used in the PCR. Sequencing was performed with immunoSEQ multiplex PCR; in TCRdb, only in-frame clones are kept and a portion is missing. Of about 60,000 clones in the sample, about four fifths were seen once. The specimen sequenced was PBMCs. The receptors were sampled from a woman aged 25-40 years in good health and CMV-seronegative.

V and J are TRBV11-3 and TRBJ2-2; 9 bases agree with TRBD1. The germline V gene has CDR1 SGHNT and CDR2 YENEEA. The V segment lost 6 bases and the J segment 5 bases; nucleotides outside the gene matches: 4. The CDR3 contains 14 residues. CDR3: CASRPGQGTGELFF. CDR3 nucleotide sequence: TGTGCCAGCAGACCGGGACAGGGAACCGGGGAGCTGTTTTTT.

The chain carries TRBV30 and TRBJ1-2; 12 bases are shared with TRBD1. This CDR3 has 15 residues. Germline values: CDR1 GTSNPN, CDR2 SVGIG (reference sequence). The V and J ends lost 3 bases and 6 bases, in that order; junction bases with no gene match: 8. The CDR3 sequence: CAWRPGQGALDGYTF. DNA for the CDR3: TGTGCCTGGAGGCCGGGACAGGGGGCCCTAGATGGCTACACCTTC.

In its sample, this clone was seen a few times. The rearrangement links TRBV6-1 to TRBJ1-4, with 8 bases fitting TRBD1. This CDR3 comprises 14 residues. Losses at the gene ends were 5 bases for V and 7 bases for J; bases not matched to a gene: 6. Germline V gene lookup returns CDR1 MNHNS and CDR2 SASEGT. CDR3 residues: CASSRQGRSEKLFF. CDR3 bases: TGTGCCAGCAGTAGACAGGGGCGGAGTGAAAAACTGTTTTTT.

This chain joins TRBV4-1 and TRBJ2-5; 8 nucleotides match TRBD2. CDR3 size: 18 residues. The germline V gene has CDR1 MGHRA and CDR2 YSYEKL. Trimming cost V 5 bases and J 4 bases; bases outside gene matches: 18. CDR3 nucleotides: TGCGCCAGCAGCGAGCCCCCGGCCCGTGGCGGGGGGCGAGAGACCCAGTACTTC. It encodes CASSEPPARGGGRETQYF.

The chain combines TRBV12-5 with TRBJ1-1; D may be TRBD1 (5 bases). This CDR3 has 17 residues. The V gene's germline CDR1 is LGHNT and CDR2 FRNRAP. The V and J ends lost 2 bases and 0 bases respectively, with 16 bases between them. CDR3 region: CASGLPSGQGMNTEAFF. CDR3 coding DNA: TGTGCTAGTGGTTTGCCTTCCGGGCAGGGTATGAACACTGAAGCTTTCTTT.

The V and J genes are TRBV6-5 and TRBJ2-7; 12 bases fit TRBD2. The trim removed 0 bases at V and 5 bases at J, leaving 5 bases unmatched. CDR1 is MNHEY, CDR2 SVGAGI, per germline. The CDR3 runs to 16 residues. For the CDR3, the DNA is TGTGCCAGCAGTTACTCGGAGACTAGCGGGAGTCACGAGCAGTACTTC. It is translated as CASSYSETSGSHEQYF.

In this sample, this clone turned up once. In DNA form, the CDR3 reads TGTGCCAGCAGCTCCACAGGGACTAGAGGCAATCAGCCCCAGCATTTT. It translates to CASSSTGTRGNQPQHF. The chain couples TRBV7-9 to TRBJ1-5; D may be TRBD1 (6 bases). Trimming left V 4 bases short and J 2 bases short, with 15 bases between. In germline, CDR1 is SEHNR, CDR2 FQNEAQ (reference sequence). This CDR3 spans 16 amino acids.

The chain joins TRBV7-2 to TRBJ2-2; tentative D call: TRBD2 (6 bases). With 2 bases removed from V and 5 bases from J, the gap between germline ends came to 21 bases. CDR3 size: 18 residues. Germline-derived CDR1 and CDR2 are SGHTA and FQGNSA. Here the CDR3 DNA reads TGTGCCAGCAGCTTACGTAGCGGTAGCCCCTCCTCAACCGGGGAGCTGTTTTTT. Amino acid sequence: CASSLRSGSPSSTGELFF.

This clone showed up just a few times. V usage is TRBV30 and J usage is TRBJ2-3, with D tentatively TRBD2 (5 bases). Germline V CDR1 and CDR2: GTSNPN, SVGIG (reference sequence). Trimming removed 4 bases from V and 4 bases from J, with 9 bases in between. The CDR3 contains 12 residues. CDR3 sequence reads: CAWTRSADTQYF. The CDR3, as DNA: TGTGCCTGGACCCGTAGCGCAGATACGCAGTATTTT.

This chain joins TRBV30 and TRBJ1-1, with TRBD1 as a possible D gene (6 bases). The CDR3 extends over 14 amino acids. V gave up 2 bases and J gave up 1 base, with 11 bases separating them. Germline V lookup: CDR1 GTSNPN, CDR2 SVGIG (reference sequence). CDR3 coding DNA: TGTGCCTGGAGTCTCGGACAGCCGAACACTGAAGCTTTCTTT. Its translation: CAWSLGQPNTEAFF.

The chain joins TRBV5-6 to TRBJ1-1; D is possibly TRBD1 (5 bases). The CDR3 contains 14 residues. The germline CDR1 and CDR2 sequences are SGHDT and YYEEEE. V was shortened by 3 bases and J by 6 bases, with 15 bases between the two germline ends. The CDR3 region is CASSWRGFVAEAFF. The CDR3 bases are TGTGCCAGCAGCTGGAGGGGTTTCGTCGCTGAAGCTTTCTTT.

The chain has TRBV7-6 and TRBJ2-1; D may be TRBD2 (6 bases). CDR1 is SGHVS and CDR2 is FNYEAQ in the germline V gene. V lost 5 bases and J 12 bases, leaving 32 bases between the germline ends. The CDR3 spans 18 residues. As DNA, the CDR3 is TGTGCCAGCAGCCCACACCTCCGGGCGGGAACCCGGCTCCAAGGGCAGTTCTTC. Translating it yields CASSPHLRAGTRLQGQFF.

Here the CDR3 DNA reads TGTGCCAGCAGCCGTACGACAGGCCCCTCCGAGACCCAGTACTTC. Amino acid sequence: CASSRTTGPSETQYF. V gene TRBV7-9 combines with J gene TRBJ2-5, with a weak D call TRBD1 (6 bases). Trimming cost V 5 bases and J 5 bases, with 18 bases left between them. The CDR3 has 15 amino acids. Germline values: CDR1 SEHNR, CDR2 FQNEAQ (reference sequence).

The sample holds one count of this clone. The chain is built from TRBV25-1 and TRBJ1-4; 7 bases align to TRBD1. Germline assignment: CDR1 MGHDK and CDR2 SYGVNS. The CDR3 is 15 residues long. The V gene end was trimmed by 5 bases and the J gene end by 2 bases; junction bases not matched to a gene: 5. As DNA, the CDR3 is TGTGCCAGCAGTATGTCGACAGGGACTAATGAAAAACTGTTTTTT. This codes for CASSMSTGTNEKLFF.

The genes are TRBV27 and TRBJ2-5; TRBD1 is a possible D gene (6 bases). Looked up from germline, CDR1 is MNHEY and CDR2 is SMNVEV (reference sequence). This CDR3 is built from 14 residues. V dropped 3 bases and J dropped 5 bases, with 13 bases sitting between them. CDR3 sequence (DNA): TGTGCCAGCAGTTTTGTTGGGGGCCGTGAGACCCAGTACTTC. It is translated as CASSFVGGRETQYF.

The chain carries TRBV11-2 and TRBJ2-7, with D uncertain. In germline, CDR1 is SGHAT, CDR2 FQNNGV. The CDR3 consists of 12 residues. V lost 5 bases to trimming and J lost 10 bases, with 15 bases between them. CDR3 sequence: CASSPGFLEQYF. In nucleotides, the CDR3 is TGTGCCAGCAGCCCTGGGTTTCTAGAACAGTACTTC.